This TCR beta chain was observed in a study of regulatory T cells in long-lasting Graves disease. Study observations and caveats: When disease was persistent, TRBV28, TRBJ1-2 and TRBJ2-5 were the favored segments.

This sample's time point: newly diagnosed GD, antithyroid drugs for less than 3 months. RNA from PBMCs was the source of the TCR library. Trimming left V 6 bases short and J 0 bases short, with 12 bases between. The germline V gene has CDR1 LNHNV and CDR2 YYDKDF (reference sequence). This CDR3 has 14 residues. This clonotype was recorded many times. What it recognizes is unknown. Researchers made TCR beta libraries by using iRepertoire HTBI primers and running Arm-PCR on CDR3 regions. TCRdb processed the multiplex PCR reads anew with MiXCR; each CDR3 protein has one entry. The table records 450,000 to 600,000 distinct CDR3 sequences, roughly 13% of them present only once. This sample was shared with a second study, whose subject was T cells in Graves' hyperthyroidism and ophthalmopathy. That study reports: Clinicians diagnosed patients from clinical symptoms, serum thyroxine and TRAb, thyroid ultrasound and orbital computed tomography.

The source is a man aged 30 to 39 with Graves disease. The rearrangement uses TRBV15 and TRBJ2-7; D not resolved. The sequencing used peripheral blood mononuclear cells (PBMCs), collected at new diagnosis, from a patient treated with antithyroid drugs. The CDR3 region is CATSPGLSSYEQYF. In DNA, the CDR3 is TGTGCCACCAGTCCGGGCCTTTCCTCCTACGAGCAGTACTTC. Full variable domain (outside the CDR3, taken from reference TRBV15 and TRBJ2-7): DAMVIQNPRYQVTQFGKPVTLSCSQTLNHNVMYWYQQKSSQAPKLLFHYYDKDFNNEADTPDNFQSRRPNTSFCFLDIRSPGLGDTAMYLCATSPGLSSYEQYFGPGTRLTVT.